A selection of T cell receptor beta chains follows, all from one sample in a study of cytomegalovirus exposure and HLA in healthy donors. Using immunoSEQ multiplex PCR, the repertoire was profiled, and TCRdb retains in-frame clones only, with some absent. The sample records under 150,000 clones, 80% being singletons. The sample consisted of PBMCs. The receptors were sampled from a man aged 30 to 45 in good health and CMV-seronegative. Each CDR3 is given with its conserved first and last residue. D genes are given only for firm matches. Clone sizes are given selectively: once, few, many, or a class where the clone is expanded.

clone size: -; V gene: TRBV5-1; D gene: TRBD2; J gene: TRBJ2-7; CDR3 protein: CASSYRPPGQGTSGRVYSYEQYF; CDR3 DNA: TGCGCCAGCAGCTACCGGCCACCGGGACAGGGGACTAGCGGGAGGGTTTACTCCTACGAGCAGTACTTC
clone size: -; V gene: TRBV7-9; D gene: -; J gene: TRBJ2-5; CDR3 protein: CASSSSGRETQYF; CDR3 DNA: TGTGCCAGCAGCTCCTCAGGGCGGGAGACCCAGTACTTC
clone size: -; V gene: TRBV7-9; D gene: -; J gene: TRBJ2-1; CDR3 protein: CASSATISYNEQFF; CDR3 DNA: TGTGCCAGCAGCGCAACAATCTCCTACAATGAGCAGTTCTTC
clone size: -; V gene: TRBV4-2; D gene: -; J gene: TRBJ2-2; CDR3 protein: CASSHQGIEDTGELFF; CDR3 DNA: TGTGCCAGCAGCCACCAGGGAATAGAAGACACCGGGGAGCTGTTTTTT
clone size: -; V gene: TRBV9; D gene: TRBD2; J gene: TRBJ2-1; CDR3 protein: CASSVGSGSSYNEQFF; CDR3 DNA: TGTGCCAGCAGCGTGGGAAGCGGGAGCTCCTACAATGAGCAGTTCTTC
clone size: -; V gene: TRBV5-1; D gene: TRBD1; J gene: TRBJ1-2; CDR3 protein: CASSRPGQGCGYTF; CDR3 DNA: TGCGCCAGCAGCCGGCCGGGACAGGGTTGTGGCTACACCTTC
clone size: few; V gene: TRBV4-1; D gene: TRBD2; J gene: TRBJ2-3; CDR3 protein: CASSQGELAGSTDTQYF; CDR3 DNA: TGCGCCAGCAGCCAAGGGGAACTAGCGGGTAGCACAGATACGCAGTATTTT
clone size: -; V gene: TRBV7-4; D gene: -; J gene: TRBJ2-2; CDR3 protein: CASSLVAGGTGELFF; CDR3 DNA: TGTGCCAGCAGCTTAGTGGCAGGGGGGACCGGGGAGCTGTTTTTT
clone size: -; V gene: TRBV29-1; D gene: -; J gene: TRBJ2-3; CDR3 protein: CSVETRGQVTDTQYF; CDR3 DNA: TGCAGCGTTGAGACTCGGGGACAAGTCACAGATACGCAGTATTTT
clone size: -; V gene: TRBV5-1; D gene: -; J gene: TRBJ1-5; CDR3 protein: CASSLGPSHGQSNQPQHF; CDR3 DNA: TGCGCCAGCAGCTTGGGGCCTTCGCACGGACAGAGCAATCAGCCCCAGCATTTT
clone size: -; V gene: TRBV6-5; D gene: -; J gene: TRBJ2-6; CDR3 protein: CASSYSGHPGANVLTF; CDR3 DNA: TGTGCCAGCAGTTACTCGGGCCATCCTGGGGCCAACGTCCTGACTTTC
clone size: -; V gene: TRBV27; D gene: TRBD2; J gene: TRBJ2-7; CDR3 protein: CASSLGLAGLGEQYF; CDR3 DNA: TGTGCCAGCAGTTTAGGGCTAGCGGGACTGGGGGAGCAGTACTTC
clone size: -; V gene: TRBV28; D gene: -; J gene: TRBJ2-3; CDR3 protein: CASSLFFRAASTDTQYF; CDR3 DNA: TGTGCCAGCAGTTTATTTTTCAGGGCAGCTAGCACAGATACGCAGTATTTT
clone size: -; V gene: TRBV5-1; D gene: -; J gene: TRBJ2-7; CDR3 protein: CASSFFGQTLYEQYF; CDR3 DNA: TGCGCCAGCAGCTTTTTTGGGCAGACCCTCTACGAGCAGTACTTC
clone size: -; V gene: TRBV2; D gene: -; J gene: TRBJ1-4; CDR3 protein: CASYRDLNEKLFF; CDR3 DNA: TGTGCCAGTTACAGGGACCTTAATGAAAAACTGTTTTTT
clone size: -; V gene: TRBV4-1; D gene: -; J gene: TRBJ1-1; CDR3 protein: CASSQEGAWVGTEAFF; CDR3 DNA: TGCGCCAGCAGCCAAGAAGGAGCTTGGGTTGGCACTGAAGCTTTCTTT
clone size: few; V gene: TRBV11-2; D gene: TRBD1; J gene: TRBJ1-5; CDR3 protein: CASSPTGNNQPQHF; CDR3 DNA: TGTGCCAGCAGCCCGACAGGGAACAATCAGCCCCAGCATTTT
clone size: -; V gene: TRBV6-1; D gene: -; J gene: TRBJ2-1; CDR3 protein: CAISVLGALNEQFF; CDR3 DNA: TGTGCCATAAGCGTGCTAGGGGCCTTGAATGAGCAGTTCTTC
clone size: -; V gene: TRBV7-6; D gene: -; J gene: TRBJ2-7; CDR3 protein: CASSSIGGAPGHEQYF; CDR3 DNA: TGTGCCAGCAGCTCGATAGGTGGGGCCCCCGGCCACGAGCAGTACTTC
clone size: few; V gene: TRBV5-1; D gene: TRBD1; J gene: TRBJ1-3; CDR3 protein: CASSATGGSGNTIYF; CDR3 DNA: TGCGCCAGCAGCGCGACAGGGGGCTCTGGAAACACCATATATTTT
clone size: -; V gene: TRBV25-1; D gene: TRBD2; J gene: TRBJ2-2; CDR3 protein: CASSEPSGLALSTGELFF; CDR3 DNA: TGTGCCAGCAGTGAACCATCGGGACTAGCTTTGAGCACCGGGGAGCTGTTTTTT
clone size: -; V gene: TRBV5-6; D gene: TRBD2; J gene: TRBJ2-7; CDR3 protein: CASSWPRGMAYEQYF; CDR3 DNA: TGTGCCAGCAGCTGGCCGCGGGGGATGGCCTACGAGCAGTACTTC
clone size: -; V gene: TRBV6-6; D gene: TRBD2; J gene: TRBJ2-3; CDR3 protein: CASNGLAGVYPDTQYF; CDR3 DNA: TGTGCCAGCAACGGACTAGCGGGAGTTTACCCAGATACGCAGTATTTT
clone size: -; V gene: TRBV7-2; D gene: TRBD2; J gene: TRBJ2-1; CDR3 protein: CASRSKRGESYNEQFF; CDR3 DNA: TGTGCCAGCAGGAGTAAGCGGGGGGAGTCATACAATGAGCAGTTCTTC
clone size: -; V gene: TRBV6-1; D gene: TRBD2; J gene: TRBJ2-7; CDR3 protein: CASSTTSGRPYEQYF; CDR3 DNA: TGTGCCAGCAGCACGACTAGCGGGAGACCCTACGAGCAGTACTTC
clone size: -; V gene: TRBV12-5; D gene: -; J gene: TRBJ2-7; CDR3 protein: CASLGGRDEQYF; CDR3 DNA: TGTGCTAGTTTGGGGGGGCGAGACGAGCAGTACTTC
clone size: -; V gene: TRBV19; D gene: -; J gene: TRBJ2-7; CDR3 protein: CASSIGAGSYEQYF; CDR3 DNA: TGTGCCAGTAGTATAGGGGCAGGTTCCTACGAGCAGTACTTC
clone size: -; V gene: TRBV7-2; D gene: TRBD1; J gene: TRBJ1-1; CDR3 protein: CASSSQTGKNTEAFF; CDR3 DNA: TGTGCCAGCAGCTCGCAGACAGGGAAGAACACTGAAGCTTTCTTT
clone size: -; V gene: TRBV6-5; D gene: -; J gene: TRBJ1-2; CDR3 protein: CASSLNSHGYTF; CDR3 DNA: TGTGCCAGCAGTTTAAACAGTCACGGCTACACCTTC
clone size: -; V gene: TRBV21-1; D gene: -; J gene: TRBJ2-3; CDR3 protein: CASDFICGTSGSVGTDTQYF; CDR3 DNA: TGTGCCAGCGACTTCATTTGCGGGACTAGCGGGAGTGTGGGCACAGATACGCAGTATTTT
clone size: once; V gene: TRBV9; D gene: TRBD2; J gene: TRBJ2-6; CDR3 protein: CASSLRLAGSSGANVLTF; CDR3 DNA: TGTGCCAGCAGCCTCCGACTAGCGGGAAGCTCTGGGGCCAACGTCCTGACTTTC
clone size: -; V gene: TRBV10-2; D gene: TRBD1; J gene: TRBJ2-5; CDR3 protein: CASSAHRQGQETQYF; CDR3 DNA: TGCGCCAGCAGCGCCCACCGACAGGGCCAAGAGACCCAGTACTTC
clone size: once; V gene: TRBV5-4; D gene: TRBD1; J gene: TRBJ1-2; CDR3 protein: CASSLDGQGAGGYTF; CDR3 DNA: TGTGCCAGCAGCTTGGATGGGCAGGGGGCAGGAGGCTACACCTTC
clone size: few; V gene: TRBV18; D gene: -; J gene: TRBJ2-1; CDR3 protein: CASSPRSSATYNEQFF; CDR3 DNA: TGTGCCAGCTCACCACGATCTAGCGCCACCTACAATGAGCAGTTCTTC
clone size: once; V gene: TRBV2; D gene: TRBD1; J gene: TRBJ2-7; CDR3 protein: CASSPDRALPYEQYF; CDR3 DNA: TGTGCCAGCAGTCCGGACAGGGCCCTCCCCTACGAGCAGTACTTC
clone size: -; V gene: TRBV7-8; D gene: -; J gene: TRBJ1-2; CDR3 protein: CASSLGGRVYGYTF; CDR3 DNA: TGTGCCAGCAGCTTAGGGGGCAGAGTCTATGGCTACACCTTC
clone size: -; V gene: TRBV5-1; D gene: TRBD1; J gene: TRBJ1-3; CDR3 protein: CASSLTGGTNTIYF; CDR3 DNA: TGCGCCAGCAGTTTAACAGGGGGCACAAACACCATATATTTT
clone size: -; V gene: TRBV30; D gene: -; J gene: TRBJ1-5; CDR3 protein: CAWSLSGNQPQHF; CDR3 DNA: TGTGCCTGGAGTCTCAGCGGCAATCAGCCCCAGCATTTT
clone size: -; V gene: TRBV5-6; D gene: -; J gene: TRBJ2-5; CDR3 protein: CASSLDSAETQYF; CDR3 DNA: TGTGCCAGCAGCCTAGACAGTGCGGAGACCCAGTACTTC
clone size: few; V gene: TRBV7-9; D gene: TRBD1; J gene: TRBJ1-1; CDR3 protein: CASSGRQGKVTEAFF; CDR3 DNA: TGTGCCAGCAGCGGAAGACAGGGGAAGGTGACTGAAGCTTTCTTT
clone size: -; V gene: TRBV10-3; D gene: TRBD1; J gene: TRBJ2-7; CDR3 protein: CAIRTGDYEQYF; CDR3 DNA: TGTGCCATCAGGACAGGGGATTACGAGCAGTACTTC
clone size: -; V gene: TRBV4-1; D gene: -; J gene: TRBJ2-7; CDR3 protein: CASSQEREEGTYEQYF; CDR3 DNA: TGCGCCAGCAGCCAAGAGAGGGAGGAGGGTACCTACGAGCAGTACTTC
clone size: -; V gene: TRBV14; D gene: TRBD2; J gene: TRBJ2-7; CDR3 protein: CASSQDLITSGSYEQYF; CDR3 DNA: TGTGCCAGCAGCCAAGATCTGATAACTAGCGGTTCCTACGAGCAGTACTTC
clone size: -; V gene: TRBV11-2; D gene: TRBD1; J gene: TRBJ2-7; CDR3 protein: CASSRSRDSYYEQYF; CDR3 DNA: TGTGCCAGCAGCCGATCAAGGGACAGTTATTACGAGCAGTACTTC
clone size: -; V gene: TRBV5-6; D gene: -; J gene: TRBJ1-1; CDR3 protein: CASSGRENTEAFF; CDR3 DNA: TGTGCCAGCAGCGGCAGGGAGAACACTGAAGCTTTCTTT
clone size: -; V gene: TRBV9; D gene: -; J gene: TRBJ2-2; CDR3 protein: CASSVGQYTGELFF; CDR3 DNA: TGTGCCAGCAGCGTGGGACAATACACCGGGGAGCTGTTTTTT
clone size: -; V gene: TRBV10-2; D gene: -; J gene: TRBJ2-7; CDR3 protein: CASSRTSGHEQYF; CDR3 DNA: TGCGCCAGCAGCCGGACGAGCGGCCACGAGCAGTACTTC
clone size: -; V gene: TRBV11-2; D gene: TRBD1; J gene: TRBJ1-1; CDR3 protein: CASSWTGGSTEAFF; CDR3 DNA: TGTGCCAGCAGCTGGACAGGGGGATCGACTGAAGCTTTCTTT
clone size: -; V gene: TRBV27; D gene: -; J gene: TRBJ1-1; CDR3 protein: CASSLSTENMNTEAFF; CDR3 DNA: TGTGCCAGCAGTTTATCGACAGAAAATATGAACACTGAAGCTTTCTTT
clone size: -; V gene: TRBV14; D gene: TRBD1; J gene: TRBJ2-7; CDR3 protein: CASSQYGTGVYEQYF; CDR3 DNA: TGTGCCAGCAGCCAATATGGGACAGGGGTCTACGAGCAGTACTTC
clone size: -; V gene: TRBV28; D gene: -; J gene: TRBJ2-6; CDR3 protein: CASSLRVPSGANVLTF; CDR3 DNA: TGTGCCAGCAGCCTCAGGGTTCCCTCTGGGGCCAACGTCCTGACTTTC
clone size: once; V gene: TRBV6-4; D gene: TRBD1; J gene: TRBJ1-2; CDR3 protein: CASSERSRDRGPNFNYGYTF; CDR3 DNA: TGTGCCAGCAGTGAACGAAGCCGGGACAGGGGTCCTAACTTTAACTATGGCTACACCTTC
clone size: -; V gene: TRBV19; D gene: -; J gene: TRBJ1-1; CDR3 protein: CASSIRQAGVGAFF; CDR3 DNA: TGTGCCAGTAGTATTCGACAGGCCGGGGTGGGAGCTTTCTTT